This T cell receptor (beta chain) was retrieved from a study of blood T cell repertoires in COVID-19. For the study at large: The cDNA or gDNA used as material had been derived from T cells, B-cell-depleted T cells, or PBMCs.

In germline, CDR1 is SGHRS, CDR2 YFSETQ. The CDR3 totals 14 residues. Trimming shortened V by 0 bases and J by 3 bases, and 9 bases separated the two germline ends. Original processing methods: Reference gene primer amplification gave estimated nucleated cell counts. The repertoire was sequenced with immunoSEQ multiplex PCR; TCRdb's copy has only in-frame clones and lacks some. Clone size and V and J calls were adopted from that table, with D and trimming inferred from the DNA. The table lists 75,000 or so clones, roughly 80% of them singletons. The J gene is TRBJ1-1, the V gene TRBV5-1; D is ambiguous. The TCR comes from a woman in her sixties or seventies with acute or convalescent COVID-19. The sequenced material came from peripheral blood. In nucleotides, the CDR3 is TGCGCCAGCAGCTTGGGGTTCGGGGACACTGAAGCTTTCTTT. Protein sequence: CASSLGFGDTEAFF.